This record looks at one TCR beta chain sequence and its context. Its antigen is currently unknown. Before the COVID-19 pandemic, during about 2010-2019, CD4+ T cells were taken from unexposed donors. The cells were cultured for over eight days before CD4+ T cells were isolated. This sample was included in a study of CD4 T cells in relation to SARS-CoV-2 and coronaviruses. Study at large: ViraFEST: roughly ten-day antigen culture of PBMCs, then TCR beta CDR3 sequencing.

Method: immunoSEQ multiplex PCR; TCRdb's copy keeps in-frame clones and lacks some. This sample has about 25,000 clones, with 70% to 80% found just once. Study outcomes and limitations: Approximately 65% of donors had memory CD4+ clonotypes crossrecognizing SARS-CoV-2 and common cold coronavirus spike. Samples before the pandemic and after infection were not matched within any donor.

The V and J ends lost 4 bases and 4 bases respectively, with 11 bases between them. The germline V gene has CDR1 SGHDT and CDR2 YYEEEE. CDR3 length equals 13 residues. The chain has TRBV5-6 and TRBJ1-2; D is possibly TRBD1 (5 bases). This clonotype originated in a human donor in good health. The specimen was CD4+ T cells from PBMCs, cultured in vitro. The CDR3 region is CASSPDRLYGYTF. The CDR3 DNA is TGTGCCAGCAGCCCAGACAGACTCTATGGCTACACCTTC.